The present entry profiles one TCR beta chain with its context. Its matching antigen is unknown. Clones were read by immunoSEQ multiplex PCR, and TCRdb kept only the in-frame ones, dropping some. Altogether 84,000 or so clones are present, over 75% being singletons, with the ten largest covering roughly 14%. The source of the sample is a study of radiotherapy plus CTLA-4 blockade in lung cancer. Study context: In under 20% of patients, objective responses were seen; around 34% had disease control. Regarding the study as a whole: Interferon-beta and early blood T cell clone dynamics reportedly predicted response best. TCR clones originating in tumors grew in number in blood after radiotherapy plus ipilimumab.

Germline V CDR1 and CDR2: LNHDA, SQIVND (reference sequence). Trimming removed 3 bases from V and 4 bases from J; junction bases left unmatched: 11. The CDR3 spans 17 residues. The rearrangement uses TRBV19 and TRBJ2-1; TRBD2 aligns across 8 bases. This TCR came from a human donor with non-small cell lung cancer that progressed on radiotherapy plus ipilimumab. The source material was peripheral blood, sampled from a patient treated with radiotherapy plus ipilimumab. CDR3 bases: TGTGCCAGTAGTATTAAGAATGCGGGAGGACGTTACAATGAGCAGTTCTTC. Its protein product is CASSIKNAGGRYNEQFF.